Listed below are T cell receptor beta chains from one sample, sequenced in a study of Ad26.COV2.S vaccination and SARS-CoV-2 variants. Clones were sequenced by immunoSEQ multiplex PCR, and TCRdb holds only the in-frame ones, with some missing. The sample carries more than 300,000 clones, about 85% recorded once. The sequenced sample was peripheral blood, obtained in a trial of Ad26.COV2.S vaccine versus placebo. The receptors stem from a person between 18 and 65 years old who received the Ad26.COV2.S COVID-19 vaccine or a placebo. CDR3s include the opening cysteine and the closing phenylalanine or tryptophan. Each record gives: J gene, V gene, CDR3 protein.

j_gene: TRBJ2-7; v_gene: TRBV28; CDR3aa: CASRAVGREQYF
j_gene: TRBJ2-7; v_gene: TRBV7-9; CDR3aa: CASSLRGSDYEQYF
j_gene: TRBJ2-3; v_gene: TRBV9; CDR3aa: CASSVDLTDTQYF
j_gene: TRBJ2-2; v_gene: TRBV6-1; CDR3aa: CASSDSTGRWAGELFF
j_gene: TRBJ1-4; v_gene: TRBV6-2/TRBV6-3; CDR3aa: CASSYQKGTPGKLFF
j_gene: TRBJ2-1; v_gene: TRBV27; CDR3aa: CASRTPGQGYNEQFF
j_gene: TRBJ2-5; v_gene: TRBV30; CDR3aa: CAWSRQGRNQETQYF
j_gene: TRBJ2-1; v_gene: TRBV5-1; CDR3aa: CASSSRTSSPYNEQFF
j_gene: TRBJ2-7; v_gene: TRBV7-6; CDR3aa: CASSPRRGGEQYF
j_gene: TRBJ2-3; v_gene: TRBV20-1; CDR3aa: CSGQIADTQYF
j_gene: TRBJ2-5; v_gene: TRBV5-4; CDR3aa: CASSFSVEETQYF
j_gene: TRBJ2-7; v_gene: TRBV2; CDR3aa: CASLDRDGDEQYF
j_gene: TRBJ2-7; v_gene: TRBV2; CDR3aa: CASRMVGSYEQYF
j_gene: TRBJ1-5; v_gene: TRBV3-1/TRBV3-2; CDR3aa: CASSPRDGEGNQPQHF
j_gene: TRBJ2-5; v_gene: TRBV7-2; CDR3aa: CASSLAGGRETQYF
j_gene: TRBJ1-2; v_gene: TRBV9; CDR3aa: CASRTENSNYGYTF
j_gene: TRBJ1-4; v_gene: TRBV3-1/TRBV3-2; CDR3aa: CASSQGLGQATRGEKLFF
j_gene: TRBJ2-3; v_gene: TRBV7-3; CDR3aa: CASSLMRGGLTDTQYF
j_gene: TRBJ1-2; v_gene: TRBV28; CDR3aa: CASSTGTYSYGYTF
j_gene: TRBJ2-2; v_gene: TRBV29-1; CDR3aa: CSVIVTGVPNTGELFF
j_gene: TRBJ1-2; v_gene: TRBV29-1; CDR3aa: CSVAYRGAYGYTF
j_gene: TRBJ1-6; v_gene: TRBV5-1; CDR3aa: CASSLRDTSNSPLHF
j_gene: TRBJ2-3; v_gene: TRBV7-3; CDR3aa: CASSFRAGRSRNF
j_gene: TRBJ2-3; v_gene: TRBV30; CDR3aa: CAWNRGLGTDTQYF
j_gene: TRBJ1-2; v_gene: TRBV20-1; CDR3aa: CSASPTGATGYTF
j_gene: TRBJ1-1; v_gene: TRBV27; CDR3aa: CASSPRGATNEAFF
j_gene: TRBJ1-2; v_gene: TRBV6-5; CDR3aa: CASSPDRGGGYTF
j_gene: TRBJ2-2; v_gene: TRBV6-5; CDR3aa: CASVFGRPNTGELFF
j_gene: TRBJ2-1; v_gene: TRBV12-3/TRBV12-4; CDR3aa: CASSLVNEQFF
j_gene: TRBJ2-3; v_gene: TRBV30; CDR3aa: CAWSAGTSGVSDTQYF
j_gene: TRBJ1-3; v_gene: TRBV23-1; CDR3aa: CASSHPPRRVANTIYF
j_gene: TRBJ2-5; v_gene: TRBV5-1; CDR3aa: CATKRGVGIGETQYF
j_gene: TRBJ1-3; v_gene: TRBV5-1; CDR3aa: CASSLRQGAGNTIYF
j_gene: TRBJ1-6; v_gene: TRBV5-1; CDR3aa: CASSPGQGFNSPLHF
j_gene: TRBJ2-7; v_gene: TRBV27; CDR3aa: CASSLTPGQGREQYF
j_gene: TRBJ2-7; v_gene: TRBV18; CDR3aa: CASSLDRAAHQYF
j_gene: TRBJ2-5; v_gene: TRBV24-1; CDR3aa: CATSVGSGGSRQETQYF
j_gene: TRBJ2-2; v_gene: TRBV19; CDR3aa: CASSITPRTGELFF
j_gene: TRBJ2-3; v_gene: TRBV5-1; CDR3aa: CASYRGPYPSTDTQYF
j_gene: TRBJ2-2; v_gene: TRBV7-9; CDR3aa: CASSLGWGGSETGELFF
j_gene: TRBJ2-7; v_gene: TRBV10-1; CDR3aa: CASSEFSRQGTYEQYF
j_gene: TRBJ2-2; v_gene: TRBV24-1; CDR3aa: CATSETPGTGGAGNTGELFF
j_gene: TRBJ2-2; v_gene: TRBV24-1; CDR3aa: CATSDLLGGPSHRGGLFF
j_gene: TRBJ1-4; v_gene: TRBV5-1; CDR3aa: CASSMGQGREKLFF
j_gene: TRBJ2-1; v_gene: TRBV7-9; CDR3aa: CASSLRAGRGNEQFF